These 9 T cell receptor beta chains originate from one sample sequenced in a study of blood T cell repertoires in COVID-19. The table came from immunoSEQ multiplex PCR; TCRdb's copy has only in-frame clones and leaves some out. The repertoire holds 30,000 to 35,000 clones, with approximately 89% as singletons. The sample consisted of peripheral blood. The receptors shown here come from a man at least 80 years old with acute or convalescent COVID-19.

The chain uses TRBV5-1 and TRBJ2-6; a weak D match, TRBD2 (6 bases). Trimming cost V 3 bases and J 1 base, with 8 bases left between them. This CDR3 comprises 15 residues. The V gene's germline CDR1 is SGHRS and CDR2 YFSETQ. The chain's CDR3 is CASSSGGSGANVLTF. DNA of the CDR3: TGCGCCAGCAGCTCCGGGGGATCTGGGGCCAACGTCCTGACTTTC.

The J gene is TRBJ1-1, the V gene TRBV5-1; D unclear. The V end lost 2 bases, the J end lost 4 bases, and 12 bases lay between the germline ends. The CDR3 loop spans 14 amino acids. In germline, CDR1 is SGHRS, CDR2 YFSETQ. CDR3 sequence: CASSFGQEGTEAFF. For the CDR3, the DNA is TGCGCCAGCAGCTTCGGGCAGGAGGGCACTGAAGCTTTCTTT.

This clone was recorded once. The chain employs TRBV5-1 and TRBJ2-5, with TRBD2 matching over 7 bases. Germline lookup yields CDR1 SGHRS and CDR2 YFSETQ. Trimming cost V 4 bases and J 1 base; bases outside gene matches: 4. The CDR3 spans 14 residues. CDR3 region: CASSTGRFQETQYF. The CDR3 nucleotides read TGCGCCAGCAGCACCGGGAGGTTCCAAGAGACCCAGTACTTC. Drawing the rest from reference TRBV5-1 and TRBJ2-5, the complete variable domain is KAGVTQTPRYLIKTRGQQVTLSCSPISGHRSVSWYQQTPGQGLQFLFEYFSETQRNKGNFPGRFSGRQFSNSRSEMNVSTLELGDSALYLCASSTGRFQETQYFGPGTRLLVL.

This clone was counted a few times. The chain carries TRBV30 and TRBJ1-4; 9 bases fit TRBD1. V shed 3 bases, J shed 8 bases, and the junction held 7 bases outside the gene matches. The CDR3 has 14 amino acids. Germline V lookup: CDR1 GTSNPN, CDR2 SVGIG (reference sequence). This CDR3 reads CAWSGDRAGEKLFF. DNA of the CDR3: TGTGCCTGGAGCGGGGACAGGGCGGGAGAAAAACTGTTTTTT.

This sequence joins TRBV5-1 and TRBJ2-5, with 9 bases matching TRBD2. Looked up from germline, CDR1 is SGHRS and CDR2 is YFSETQ. The CDR3 runs 16 residues. Trimming removed 0 bases from V and 3 bases from J; junction bases left unmatched: 6. CDR3 residues: CASSLAPSGEEETQYF. In nucleotides, the CDR3 is TGCGCCAGCAGCTTGGCACCTAGCGGGGAGGAAGAGACCCAGTACTTC.

The chain couples TRBV7-2 to TRBJ2-3, with a possible D match to TRBD2 (6 bases). Germline CDR1 SGHTA, CDR2 FQGNSA. V was trimmed by 3 bases and J by 2 bases, leaving 9 bases between them. This CDR3 contains 14 residues. CDR3 sequence: CASSFGLHTDTQYF. The CDR3 DNA reads as TGTGCCAGCAGCTTCGGACTACACACAGATACGCAGTATTTT.

The chain is built from TRBV5-1 and TRBJ2-7; 8 nucleotides align to TRBD2. CDR1 is SGHRS and CDR2 is YFSETQ in the germline V gene. This CDR3 comprises 15 residues. V shed 5 bases and J 3 bases; nucleotides not matched to a gene: 10. CDR3 protein: CASSPAGTRNYEQYF. The CDR3 DNA sequence: TGCGCCAGCAGTCCCGCCGGGACTAGGAACTACGAGCAGTACTTC.

This chain links TRBV13 with TRBJ2-7; D call uncertain. The V gene's germline CDR1 is PRHDT and CDR2 FYEKMQ (reference sequence). Between the trimmed V and J ends, which lost 3 bases and 6 bases, there was a span of 24 bases. The CDR3 has 17 residues. CDR3 sequence reads: CASSLVVNSRNGAEQYF. The CDR3 DNA reads as TGTGCCAGCAGCTTGGTCGTGAACAGTAGAAATGGTGCCGAGCAGTACTTC.

This chain links TRBV7-8 with TRBJ2-7; 8 positions match TRBD2. Losses at the gene ends were 1 base for V and 2 bases for J; bases not matched to a gene: 10. The CDR3 spans 17 residues. Germline loops: CDR1 SGHVS, CDR2 FQNEAQ. CDR3 residues: CASSLEAWSGGPYEQYF. In nucleotides, the CDR3 is TGTGCCAGCAGCTTAGAGGCCTGGTCGGGAGGGCCCTACGAGCAGTACTTC.